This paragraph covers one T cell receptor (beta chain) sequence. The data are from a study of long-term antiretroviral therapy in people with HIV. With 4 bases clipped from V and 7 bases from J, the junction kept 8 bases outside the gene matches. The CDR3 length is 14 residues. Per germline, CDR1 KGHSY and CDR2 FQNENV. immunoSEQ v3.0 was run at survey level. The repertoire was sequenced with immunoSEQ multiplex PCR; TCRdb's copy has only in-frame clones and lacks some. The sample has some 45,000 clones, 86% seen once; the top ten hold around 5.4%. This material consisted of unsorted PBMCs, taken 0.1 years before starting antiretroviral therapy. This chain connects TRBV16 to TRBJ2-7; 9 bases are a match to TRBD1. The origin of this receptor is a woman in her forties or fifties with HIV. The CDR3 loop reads CASSRPGQGREQYF. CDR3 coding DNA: TGTGCCAGCAGCCGGCCGGGACAGGGACGAGAGCAGTACTTC.